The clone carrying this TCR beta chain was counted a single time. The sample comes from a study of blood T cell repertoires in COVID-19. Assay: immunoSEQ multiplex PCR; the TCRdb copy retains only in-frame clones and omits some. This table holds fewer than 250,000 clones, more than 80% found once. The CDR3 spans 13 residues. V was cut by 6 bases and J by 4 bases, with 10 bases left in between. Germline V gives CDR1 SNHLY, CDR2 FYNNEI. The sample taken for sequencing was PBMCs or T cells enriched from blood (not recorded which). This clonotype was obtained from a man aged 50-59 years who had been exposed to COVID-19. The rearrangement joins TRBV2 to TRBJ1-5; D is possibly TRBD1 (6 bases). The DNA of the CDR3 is TGTGCCAGCAGGGCAGGGGCTAATCAGCCCCAGCATTTT. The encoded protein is CASRAGANQPQHF.